One sample yielded the 13 T cell receptor beta chains listed below, sequenced in a study of radiation and T cells in renal cell carcinoma (dated by TCRdb to the early 2020s). The library was prepared using the immunoSEQ multiplex PCR assay. Sourced from immuneACCESS, this table was stored by TCRdb with only in-frame sequences that have V and J called. A share of the clones is absent; for the studies checked, an unresolved V gene accounts for under half, and the remainder has no known explanation. The sample records about 130,000 clones, 81% of which are singletons. The ten largest make up about 5.3% of the sample. According to the study, the label for this sample's time point signals: blood 2 weeks post-SBRT. Interpreted using the paper, the treatment or condition label stands for: 15 Gy SBRT to primary tumor, nephrectomy 4 weeks later. The source material was blood, sampled from a patient whose treatment included radiotherapy and nephrectomy. These TCRs come from a man aged 45 to 65 with renal cell carcinoma.

This clone appeared many times. The chain couples TRBV5-1 to TRBJ1-4; TRBD1 is a possible D gene (5 bases). CDR3 length: 16 amino acids. Trimming removed 0 bases at V and 6 bases at J, with 15 bases between. From germline, CDR1 is SGHRS and CDR2 YFSETQ. In DNA form, the CDR3 reads TGCGCCAGCAGCTTGGGTGTTGGGCAGGGACATGAAAAACTGTTTTTT. It yields the protein CASSLGVGQGHEKLFF.

The chain carries TRBV9 and TRBJ1-1; D is unclear. V lost 0 bases and J lost 3, with 15 bases in between. The germline gives CDR1 SGDLS, CDR2 YYNGEE. The CDR3 has 16 amino acids. This chain's CDR3 is CASSVGLTSSDTEAFF. The DNA of the CDR3 is TGTGCCAGCAGCGTAGGATTAACGAGTTCGGACACTGAAGCTTTCTTT.

This rearrangement joins TRBV7-8 to TRBJ1-2; TRBD1 matches 8 bases. From germline, CDR1 is SGHVS and CDR2 FQNEAQ. Losses at the gene ends were 4 bases for V and 6 bases for J; bases not matched to a gene: 1. The CDR3 covers 12 residues. CDR3 protein: CASSYRGDGYTF. For the CDR3, the DNA is TGTGCCAGCAGCTACAGGGGGGATGGCTACACCTTC.

In the case of this clone: The sample holds other DNA sequences that translate to the same CDR3. The chain is built from TRBV28 and TRBJ2-7; D ambiguous. Per the germline V gene, CDR1 is MDHEN and CDR2 is SYDVKM. Trimming removed 6 bases at V and 4 bases at J, with 7 bases between. The CDR3 is 11 residues long. DNA of the CDR3: TGTGCCAGCAGCACCTATTACGAGCAGTACTTC. Translation: CASSTYYEQYF.

V and J are TRBV4-1 and TRBJ1-3, with TRBD1 as a possible D gene (5 bases). Germline-derived CDR1 and CDR2 are MGHRA and YSYEKL. The CDR3 extends over 15 amino acids. Trimming took 0 bases from V and 4 from J, leaving 10 bases between them. CDR3 DNA: TGCGCCAGCAGCCAAGAAGACAGCCGGGGAAACACCATATATTTT. It yields the protein CASSQEDSRGNTIYF.

The V gene is TRBV4-1, the J gene TRBJ2-7, with 10 bases matching TRBD2. CDR1 MGHRA and CDR2 YSYEKL come from the germline V gene. The CDR3 length is 16 residues. V was clipped by 0 bases and J by 1 base; unmatched bases: 3. CDR3: CASSQESGRVSYEQYF. The CDR3 DNA sequence: TGCGCCAGCAGCCAAGAAAGCGGGAGGGTGTCCTACGAGCAGTACTTC.

The chain employs TRBV6-5 and TRBJ1-1; D unclear. Germline V gene lookup returns CDR1 MNHEY and CDR2 SVGAGI. The CDR3 is 13 residues long. The V end was cut by 0 bases, the J end by 6 bases, with 8 bases between. In DNA, the CDR3 is TGTGCCAGCAGTTACTCTTACCCAGCTGAAGCTTTCTTT. As protein: CASSYSYPAEAFF.

V is TRBV27 and J is TRBJ2-6, with 10 bases aligning to TRBD1. The CDR3 sequence is 17 residues long. The V gene's germline CDR1 is MNHEY and CDR2 SMNVEV (reference sequence). The J segment lost 2 bases and the V segment lost 8 bases, leaving 9 bases of the junction unmatched. The CDR3: CASGRGTGVPGANVLTF. CDR3 bases: TGTGCCAGCGGCCGGGGGACAGGGGTCCCTGGGGCCAACGTCCTGACTTTC.

About this clone itself: This may be a read error, as it is one base from a much larger clone. This sequence joins TRBV4-1 and TRBJ1-4; D call uncertain. The CDR3 has 12 residues. Deletions cut 5 bases from V and 5 bases from J, with 6 bases between. Germline values: CDR1 MGHRA, CDR2 YSYEKL. CDR3 loop: CASSYRNEKLFF. CDR3 sequence (DNA): TGCGCCAGCAGCTATCGAAATGAAAAACTGTTTTTT.

This chain links TRBV29-1 with TRBJ2-1, with 12 bases aligning to TRBD2. This CDR3 has 19 amino acids. Germline CDR1 and CDR2: SQVTM and ANQGSEA. V gave up 1 base and J gave up 4 bases; unmatched junction bases: 14. The CDR3 loop reads CSVEGLAGELVVSYNEQFF. The CDR3 region has the DNA TGCAGCGTTGAAGGACTAGCGGGAGAGTTGGTAGTGTCTTACAATGAGCAGTTCTTC.

The V and J genes are TRBV6-5 and TRBJ1-2, with TRBD1 matching 7 bases. The CDR3 consists of 13 residues. Germline lookup yields CDR1 MNHEY and CDR2 SVGAGI. Trimming took 6 bases from V and 3 from J; bases not matched to a gene: 4. The CDR3 region has the DNA TGTGCCAGCAGCTACGACAGGGACTATGGCTACACCTTC. Its translation: CASSYDRDYGYTF.

The V and J genes are TRBV6-1 and TRBJ1-4; TRBD1 matches at 7 bases. Germline lookup yields CDR1 MNHNS and CDR2 SASEGT. J was trimmed by 7 bases and V by 8 bases; bases with no gene match: 7. This CDR3 is 13 amino acids long. CDR3 in DNA: TGTGCCAGCCACAGGGGTAATCGTGAAAAACTGTTTTTT. Residues: CASHRGNREKLFF.

The J gene is TRBJ1-4, the V gene TRBV18; no clear D gene. CDR1 is KGHSH, CDR2 LQKENI, per germline. The CDR3 extends over 13 amino acids. V lost 2 bases to trimming and J lost 8 bases, with 9 bases between them. The DNA of the CDR3 is TGTGCCAGCTCACCAAAGGTGGAAGAAAAACTGTTTTTT. Translated: CASSPKVEEKLFF.